This is a list of T cell receptor beta chains from one sample in a study of post-analysis software for immune sequencing data. Each CDR3 protein is one row after TCRdb ran MiXCR on the PCR reads. The table records fewer than 850,000 distinct CDR3 sequences, about 32% of them present only once. Sequencing was done on a sample of blood. The source of these receptors is a girl between 10 and 17 years old with multiple sclerosis. The CDR3 runs from the conserved cysteine through the conserved F or W. D genes are given only for firm matches. Clone size appears in some rows only: once, few, many, or a class for an expanded clone.

clone size	CDR3 length	D gene	V gene	J gene	CDR3 DNA	CDR3 protein
-	12	TRBD1	TRBV20-1	TRBJ1-5	TGCAGTATCGACAGGGTCGATCAGCCCCAGCATTTT	CSIDRVDQPQHF
few	14	-	TRBV24-1	TRBJ2-5	TGTGCCACGTATTCCGGGACACTGGGGGAGACCCAGTACTTC	CATYSGTLGETQYF
many	16	TRBD2	TRBV24-1	TRBJ2-1	TGTGCCACCAGTGACCCGGGACTAGCCTCCTACAATGAGCAGTTCTTC	CATSDPGLASYNEQFF
-	13	-	TRBV12-3/TRBV12-4	TRBJ2-3	TGTGCCAGCGCTATACTAGGTACAGATACGCAGTATTTT	CASAILGTDTQYF
-	17	-	TRBV4-2	TRBJ2-3	TGTGCCAGCAGCCAAATCACGGGGGTGGGGTCCACAGATACGCAGTATTTT	CASSQITGVGSTDTQYF
-	11	-	TRBV20-1	TRBJ2-1	TGCAGTGCTATGAAGTCGACTGAGCAGTTCTTC	CSAMKSTEQFF
-	13	-	TRBV2	TRBJ2-1	TGTGCCACCAAGGTGGCTGGTCGCAATGAGCAGTTCTTC	CATKVAGRNEQFF
few	11	-	TRBV2	TRBJ2-1	TGTGCCAGCATTCAGGTCCGGGAGCAGTTCTTC	CASIQVREQFF
few	16	-	TRBV18	TRBJ2-1	TGTGCCAGCTCACCACTTTCTACAGGCTCCTACAATGAGCAGTTCTTC	CASSPLSTGSYNEQFF
-	12	TRBD1	TRBV6-5	TRBJ1-4	TGTGCCAGCAGGAGGGACAGGGAAGAACTGTTTTTT	CASRRDREELFF
-	17	-	TRBV20-1	TRBJ1-6	TGCAGTGCTAGAGATGAGAGCAGGGCGGCCTATAATTCACCCCTCCATTTT	CSARDESRAAYNSPLHF
-	10	-	TRBV29-1	TRBJ2-5	TGCAGCGTACAAGGGGAGACCCAGTACTTC	CSVQGETQYF
-	16	-	TRBV6-1	TRBJ2-1	TGTGCCAGCAGTGGCCTACACGGGACTCTTGCAAATGAGCAGTTCTTC	CASSGLHGTLANEQFF
-	16	-	TRBV4-1	TRBJ1-1	TGCGCCAGCAGCCAAGATAGGGGCATCATGAACACTGAAGCTTTCTTT	CASSQDRGIMNTEAFF
-	13	TRBD1	TRBV7-9	TRBJ2-3	TGTGCCGCAGGGGACAGGTTCACAGATACGCAGTATTTT	CAAGDRFTDTQYF
-	14	TRBD2	TRBV29-1	TRBJ2-7	TGCGGCGTTGTATGGACTAGCGGGATCTACGAGCAGTACTTC	CGVVWTSGIYEQYF
few	17	-	TRBV20-1	TRBJ1-5	TGCAGTGCTGCGACCGGGACCGCCGATTATAGCAATCAGCCCCAGCATTTT	CSAATGTADYSNQPQHF
few	15	-	TRBV4-1	TRBJ2-3	TGCGCCAGCAGCGAATCCGGGCTACGGACAGATACGCAGTATTTT	CASSESGLRTDTQYF
few	19	-	TRBV9	TRBJ1-2	TGTGCCAGCAGCGGGGGGCTCACGAGGGGATTGCGTGAGCGTCATGGCTACACCTTC	CASSGGLTRGLRERHGYTF
-	16	TRBD2	TRBV6-2/TRBV6-3	TRBJ2-1	TGTGCCAGCAAGACCCCTCTAGCGGGAGTAAACAATGAGCAGTTCTTC	CASKTPLAGVNNEQFF
-	16	-	TRBV5-1	TRBJ2-5	TGCGCCAGCAGCTTGGCTCGACAGGACTACCAAGAGACCCAGTACTTC	CASSLARQDYQETQYF
-	17	TRBD2	TRBV2	TRBJ2-7	TGTGCCAGCAGTGAAGCGCAGGCAGCGGGGCCCTCCTACGAGCAGTACTTC	CASSEAQAAGPSYEQYF
-	14	TRBD2	TRBV10-1	TRBJ2-7	TGCGCCACCGCCCCTAGCGGGAGTATCTACGAGCAGTACTTC	CATAPSGSIYEQYF
few	11	-	TRBV2	TRBJ2-3	TGTGCCAGCAGTGAATCTGATACGCAGTATTTT	CASSESDTQYF
-	13	TRBD2	TRBV20-1	TRBJ2-1	TGCAGTGCGCCCGGGACTATCCCATTAGAGCAGTTCTTC	CSAPGTIPLEQFF
once	12	-	TRBV7-6	TRBJ2-3	TGTGCCAGCAGCTTAGAGGTAGATACGCAGTATTTT	CASSLEVDTQYF
-	17	-	TRBV20-1	TRBJ1-1	TGCAGTGCTAGGGGTATGTCGGGGACCCCTAGGAACACTGAAGCTTTCTTT	CSARGMSGTPRNTEAFF
-	11	-	TRBV12-3/TRBV12-4	TRBJ2-4	TGTGCCAGCAGCCGAGGCCGGGACGGGTACTTC	CASSRGRDGYF
-	13	TRBD1	TRBV29-1	TRBJ2-1	TGCAGCGACACAGGGGGAAGGGGTCTCGAGCAGTTCTTC	CSDTGGRGLEQFF
-	16	TRBD2	TRBV7-2	TRBJ2-7	TGTGCCAGCAGTCGGGCGCGAGCGGGAGGGTGGTACGAGCAGTACTTC	CASSRARAGGWYEQYF
-	16	-	TRBV4-3	TRBJ1-5	TGCGCCAGCAGCCAAGAAGCAGGTTCTGGCAATCAGCCCCAGCATTTT	CASSQEAGSGNQPQHF
few	14	-	TRBV6-2/TRBV6-3	TRBJ2-3	TGTGCCAGCAGTCTCAACCATCTCACAGATACGCAGTATTTT	CASSLNHLTDTQYF
few	12	-	TRBV12-3/TRBV12-4	TRBJ1-5	TGTGCCAGCAGGGACAGTTATCAGCCCCAGCATTTT	CASRDSYQPQHF
few	14	-	TRBV18	TRBJ2-3	TGTGCCAGCTCACCTACCATACTCACAGATACGCAGTATTTT	CASSPTILTDTQYF
few	14	-	TRBV4-1	TRBJ1-6	TGCGCCAGCAGCCAAGAAGGGTCCAATTCACCCCTCCACTTT	CASSQEGSNSPLHF
-	13	-	TRBV27	TRBJ1-1	TGTGCCAGCTGCGACGCATTGAACACTGAAGCTTTCTTT	CASCDALNTEAFF
few	17	-	TRBV6-6	TRBJ2-1	TGTGCCAGCAGACGACGTAGCGCCGAGAGCTCCTACAATGAGCAGTTCTTC	CASRRRSAESSYNEQFF
few	15	-	TRBV7-2	TRBJ2-7	TGTGCCAGCAGCTTATTCTCTTCAGCCTCCTACGAGCAGTACTTC	CASSLFSSASYEQYF
-	12	-	TRBV29-1	TRBJ2-3	TGCAGCCTACAGGCCTCCACAGATACGCAGTATTTT	CSLQASTDTQYF
-	14	-	TRBV6-2/TRBV6-3	TRBJ2-1	TGTGCCAGCAGTTACTCGAATCCCTACAATGAGCAGTTCTTC	CASSYSNPYNEQFF
-	15	-	TRBV20-1	TRBJ2-4	TGCAGTGCTGCGCCGGACCGCGCGGCCAAAAACATTCAGTACTTC	CSAAPDRAAKNIQYF
few	14	-	TRBV20-1	TRBJ2-1	TGCAGTGCTGGAACAAGGTCAGGGTACAATGAGCAGTTCTTC	CSAGTRSGYNEQFF
many	16	-	TRBV5-6	TRBJ2-7	TGTGCCAGCAGCTTGGTTGCTGTGCTGGGGTCCTACGAGCAGTACTTC	CASSLVAVLGSYEQYF
few	12	-	TRBV19	TRBJ2-5	TGTGCCAGTAGTATCCCCACGGGGACCCAGTACTTC	CASSIPTGTQYF
-	14	TRBD1	TRBV7-9	TRBJ1-2	TGTGCCAGCAGCCACCCGGGACAGGGTGATGGCTACACCTTC	CASSHPGQGDGYTF
few	16	-	TRBV7-2	TRBJ2-3	TGTGCCAGCAGCTTAAGTGCAGGATCTAGCACAGATACGCAGTATTTT	CASSLSAGSSTDTQYF
-	14	-	TRBV6-2/TRBV6-3	TRBJ1-2	TGTGCCAGCAGTTACTTGGGACCGCCTTATGGCTACACCTTC	CASSYLGPPYGYTF
-	15	-	TRBV28	TRBJ1-2	TGTGCCAGCAGTTTATCTGGGGGCATGGGCTATGGCTACACCTTC	CASSLSGGMGYGYTF
-	16	-	TRBV15	TRBJ2-3	TGTGCCACCAGCACCCCGAACGGGGGGCCGCCAGATACGCAGTATTTT	CATSTPNGGPPDTQYF
many	14	TRBD1	TRBV6-5	TRBJ1-2	TGTGCCAGCAGTCGGGACAGGGTTAACTATGGCTACACCTTC	CASSRDRVNYGYTF
-	13	-	TRBV29-1	TRBJ1-1	TGCAGCGTTGAAGGGGCAGGGACCACTGAAGCTTTCTTT	CSVEGAGTTEAFF
many	14	-	TRBV12-3/TRBV12-4	TRBJ1-6	TGTGCCAGCACCTGGGGGGGCTATAATTCACCCCTCCACTTT	CASTWGGYNSPLHF
-	15	TRBD1	TRBV29-1	TRBJ1-2	TGCAGCGTTGCACGTTCCGCAGGGGGTGTCTATGGCTACACCTTC	CSVARSAGGVYGYTF
-	15	-	TRBV5-6	TRBJ2-5	TGTGCCAGCAGCTTGGGAGATGGGGTATTGGAGACCCAGTACTTC	CASSLGDGVLETQYF
-	14	TRBD1	TRBV27	TRBJ1-2	TGTGCCAGCAGTGTGGGACAGACTAACTATGGCTACACCTTC	CASSVGQTNYGYTF
-	12	-	TRBV2	TRBJ2-5	TGTGCCAGCAATCGGGGGACAGAGACCCAGTACTTC	CASNRGTETQYF
-	14	-	TRBV6-4	TRBJ2-3	TGTGCCAGCGGACGGGACATTGGCACAGATACGCAGTATTTT	CASGRDIGTDTQYF